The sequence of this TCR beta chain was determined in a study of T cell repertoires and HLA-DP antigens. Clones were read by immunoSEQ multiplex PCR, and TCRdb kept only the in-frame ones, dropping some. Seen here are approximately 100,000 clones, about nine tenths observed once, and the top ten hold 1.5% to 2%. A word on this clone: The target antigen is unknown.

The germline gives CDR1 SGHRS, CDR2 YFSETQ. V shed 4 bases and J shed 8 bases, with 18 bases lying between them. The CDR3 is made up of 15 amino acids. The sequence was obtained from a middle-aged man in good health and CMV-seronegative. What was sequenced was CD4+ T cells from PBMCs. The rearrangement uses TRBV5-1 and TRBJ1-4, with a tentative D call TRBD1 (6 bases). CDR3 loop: CASSLTGSLPEKLFF. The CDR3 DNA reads TGCGCCAGCAGCCTCACAGGGTCTCTACCCGAAAAACTGTTTTTT.